This TCR beta chain stems from a study of shared clonotypes between healthy human individuals. In the case of this clone: Its antigen is unidentified.

Repertoires were generated with immunoSEQ multiplex PCR, while TCRdb's copy carries only in-frame clones and drops some. The sample holds nearly 2 million clones; about 95% are singletons and the top ten take 1% to 1.5%. Positive CCR7 selection of CD45RO-negative cells yielded the naive CD8 cells, and terminally differentiated effector memory CD45RA+ cells were excluded. Regarding the study as a whole: Clonotype sharing across four donors was observed for about 4.8% of naive CD4 clonotypes.

The CDR3 has 10 residues. The germline V and J ends were trimmed by 2 bases and 4 bases, with 0 bases remaining between them. Germline V gene lookup returns CDR1 SGHTS and CDR2 YDEGEE. The source is a man between 18 and 35 years old in good health. The gene calls are TRBV5-8 and TRBJ1-2; the D is unclear. The material sequenced was naive CD8+ T cells sorted from blood. CDR3 loop: CASSFYGYTF. The DNA for the CDR3 is TGTGCCAGCAGCTTCTATGGCTACACCTTC.